This TCR beta chain emerged from a study of cytomegalovirus exposure and HLA in healthy donors. As for this clone: Its antigen is unidentified. The junction departs from germline at one end; a sequencing error may be responsible.

Whole-study results and caveats: Later examination showed HLA-associated TCR beta chains had greater clonal expansion than equally common others. An assumption of roughly uniform sequencing depth across donors underlay the presence/absence analyses. In a later analysis, the majority of CMV-associated beta chains seemingly showed HLA restriction.

Vbeta (60) and Jbeta (13) primers were used in the PCR. The data were produced by immunoSEQ multiplex PCR, yet TCRdb's version contains in-frame clones alone and is incomplete. Of approximately 280,000 clones detected, 70% to 90% appear once; the ten largest clones hold about 2%. The CDR3 has 14 residues. In germline, CDR1 is SEHNR, CDR2 FQNEAQ (reference sequence). The chain couples TRBV7-9 to TRBJ2-7; TRBD1 aligns across 10 bases. This clonotype originated in a woman aged 18-29 years in good health and CMV-seronegative. The sequenced material came from PBMCs. CDR3 sequence reads: CSSSWRDRGDEQYF. In DNA form, the CDR3 reads TGTTCCAGCAGCTGGCGGGACAGGGGTGACGAGCAGTACTTC.